The clone carrying this T cell receptor beta chain occurred a few times. As yet, its antigen is unknown. Using its own MiXCR run on the 5' RACE reads, TCRdb lists one record per CDR3 protein. The sample shows 300,000 to 400,000 distinct CDR3 sequences, 8.5% to 10% of them seen only once. The data are from a study of identical twins. Study-level findings and limits: Out-of-frame alpha sequences shared by twins were enriched for low generation probability.

The CDR3 runs 18 residues. Germline V gene data show CDR1 as SNHLY and CDR2 as FYNNEI. V was pared by 6 bases and J by 1 base, with 10 bases of the junction left unmatched. Sequences were obtained from naive T cells sorted from blood. The receptor was derived from a woman in her 50s in good health. The chain combines TRBV2 with TRBJ2-5; 14 nucleotides match TRBD2. CDR3 sequence reads: CASRTGTSGRRAQETQYF. CDR3 sequence (DNA): TGTGCCAGCAGAACCGGGACTAGCGGGAGAAGGGCCCAAGAGACCCAGTACTTC.